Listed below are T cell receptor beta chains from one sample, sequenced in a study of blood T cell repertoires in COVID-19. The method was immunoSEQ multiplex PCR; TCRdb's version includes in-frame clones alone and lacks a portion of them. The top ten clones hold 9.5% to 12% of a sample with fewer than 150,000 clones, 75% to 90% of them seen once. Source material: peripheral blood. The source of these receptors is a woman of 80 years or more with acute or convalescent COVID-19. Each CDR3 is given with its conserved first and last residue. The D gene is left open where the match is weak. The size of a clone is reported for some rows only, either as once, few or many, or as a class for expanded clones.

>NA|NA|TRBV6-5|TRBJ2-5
TGTGCCAGCAGTTACTCTGCGGGGCTCCAAGAGACCCAGTACTTC
CASSYSAGLQETQYF
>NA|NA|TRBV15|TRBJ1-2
TGTGCCACCAGCAGAGCGGGGGGGGAATACTATGGCTACACCTTC
CATSRAGGEYYGYTF
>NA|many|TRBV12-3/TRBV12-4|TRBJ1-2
TGTGCCAGCAGTCCCGGAGGACAGGGCTACACCTTC
CASSPGGQGYTF
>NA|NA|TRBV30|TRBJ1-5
TGTGCCTGGAGTAGCGGGGGGCCCAATCAGCCCCAGCATTTT
CAWSSGGPNQPQHF
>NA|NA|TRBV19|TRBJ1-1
TGTGCCAGTAGTATAGAGCGGCAGAGCACTGAAGCTTTCTTT
CASSIERQSTEAFF
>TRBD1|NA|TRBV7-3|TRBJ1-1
TGTGCCAGCAGCTACAACAGGGGTGAAGAAGCTTTCTTT
CASSYNRGEEAFF
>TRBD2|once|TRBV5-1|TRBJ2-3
TGCGCCAGCAGTTCCAGCCCTAGCGGGGACCTAAGGGGTACGCAGTATTTT
CASSSSPSGDLRGTQYF
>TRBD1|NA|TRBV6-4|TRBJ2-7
TGTGCCAGCAGTGAGTGGCAGGGGGTTAGTTACGAGCAGTACTTC
CASSEWQGVSYEQYF
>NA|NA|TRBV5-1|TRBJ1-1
TGCGCCAGCAGCTTGGGCCGGGACACTGAAGCTTTCTTT
CASSLGRDTEAFF
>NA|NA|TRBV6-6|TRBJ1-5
TGTGCCAGCAGTTACCAGTCCTATCAGCCCCAGCATTTT
CASSYQSYQPQHF
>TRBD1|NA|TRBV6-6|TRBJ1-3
TGTGCCAGCAGTGGGGGACAGGGAAACACCATATATTTT
CASSGGQGNTIYF
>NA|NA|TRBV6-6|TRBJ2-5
TGTGCCAGCATTGGAGGGGCACGAGAGACCCAGTACTTC
CASIGGARETQYF
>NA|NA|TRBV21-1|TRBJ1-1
TGTGCCAGCAGCAACGGGACGGGTCCTGCGGGAACTGAAGCTTTCTTT
CASSNGTGPAGTEAFF
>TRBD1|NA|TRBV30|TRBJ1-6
TGTGCCTGGACGGACAGGGAAGATTCACCCCTCCACTTT
CAWTDREDSPLHF
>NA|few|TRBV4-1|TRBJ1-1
TGCGCCAGCAGCCAAGGGGCCGGGAGATCGAACACTGAAGCTTTCTTT
CASSQGAGRSNTEAFF
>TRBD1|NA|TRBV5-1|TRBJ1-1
TGCGCCAGCAGCTTGCCTACAGGGGGCTCGGAAGCTTTCTTT
CASSLPTGGSEAFF
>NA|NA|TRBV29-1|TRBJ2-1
TGCAGCGTTGAAGATCTGCGGGATGAGCAGTTCTTC
CSVEDLRDEQFF
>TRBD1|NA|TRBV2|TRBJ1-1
TGTGCCAGCAGTGATCAGGGGGTGAACACTGAAGCTTTCTTT
CASSDQGVNTEAFF
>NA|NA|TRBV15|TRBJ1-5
TGTGCCACCAGCGCCGGGGATCTAAATAGCAATCAGCCCCAGCATTTT
CATSAGDLNSNQPQHF
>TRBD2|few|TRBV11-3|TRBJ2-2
TGTGCCACGGGACTAGCGGGGGACTCCGGGGAGCTGTTTTTT
CATGLAGDSGELFF
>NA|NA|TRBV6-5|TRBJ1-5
TGTGCCAGCAGTTACAACGGAGGTCAGCCCCAGCATTTT
CASSYNGGQPQHF
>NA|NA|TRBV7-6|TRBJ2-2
TGTGCCAGCAGCTCCTACGTATCCACCGGGGAGCTGTTTTTT
CASSSYVSTGELFF
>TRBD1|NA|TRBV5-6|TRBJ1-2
TGTGCCAGCAGCCAGATACAGGGGGCAGGTGGCTACACCTTC
CASSQIQGAGGYTF
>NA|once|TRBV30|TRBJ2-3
TGTGCCTGGAGTGTGGGCAGGGGAAGAGATACGCAGTATTTT
CAWSVGRGRDTQYF
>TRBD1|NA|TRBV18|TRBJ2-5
TGTGCCAGCTCACCAACTTCAGGGGGCCGCCAAGAGACCCAGTACTTC
CASSPTSGGRQETQYF
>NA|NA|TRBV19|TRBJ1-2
TGTGCCAGTAGTACTGGTGACAGTGCAGTGTATGGCTACACCTTC
CASSTGDSAVYGYTF
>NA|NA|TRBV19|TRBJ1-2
TGTGCCAGTAGTTTCTACAGGGTCGGCTACACCTTC
CASSFYRVGYTF
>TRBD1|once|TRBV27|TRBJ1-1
TGTGCCAGCAGTTCAGGACAGGGGCGAGGCACTGAAGCTTTCTTT
CASSSGQGRGTEAFF
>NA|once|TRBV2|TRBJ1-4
TGTGCCAGCAGCTATCGGGGGGGCGAGGTGACTAATGAAAAACTGTTTTTT
CASSYRGGEVTNEKLFF
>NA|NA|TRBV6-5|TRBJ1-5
TGTGCCAGCAGTTACTCACCGGGGCAGCCCCAGCATTTT
CASSYSPGQPQHF
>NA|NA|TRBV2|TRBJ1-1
TGTGCCAGCAGTGGGGGGACATACAACACTGAAGCTTTCTTT
CASSGGTYNTEAFF
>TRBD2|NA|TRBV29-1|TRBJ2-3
TGCAGCGTTGAAGACGGGAAGCGGGGGGCCCTTTTT
CSVEDGKRGALF
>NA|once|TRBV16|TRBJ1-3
TGTGCCAGCAGCCCATCCAGTGGCTCTGGAAACACCATATATTTT
CASSPSSGSGNTIYF
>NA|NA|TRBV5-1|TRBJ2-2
TGCGCCAGCAGCTTGAGGGGATTCACCGGGGAGCTGTTTTTT
CASSLRGFTGELFF
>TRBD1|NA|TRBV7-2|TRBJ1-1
TGTGCCAGCAGCAGACAGGGAGTGAACACTGAAGCTTTCTTT
CASSRQGVNTEAFF
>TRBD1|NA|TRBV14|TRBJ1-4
TGTGCCAGCAGCCAACCACGACAGGGGGCGAGGGAAAAACTGTTTTTT
CASSQPRQGAREKLFF
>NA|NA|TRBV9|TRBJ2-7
TGTGCCAGCAGCGCTTCCGGGACAAGTTACGAGCAGTACTTC
CASSASGTSYEQYF
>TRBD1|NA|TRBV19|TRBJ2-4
TGTGCCAGTAGCGACCAACAGGGGGCCTCCTCAGGCCAAAACATTCAGTACTTC
CASSDQQGASSGQNIQYF
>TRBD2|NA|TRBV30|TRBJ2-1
TGTGCCTGGAGTGTGGGCGGGGTAGCGGGGGGCGACAATGAGCAGTTCTTC
CAWSVGGVAGGDNEQFF
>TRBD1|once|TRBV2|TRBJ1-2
TGTGCCAGCAGTTTGACAGGGGGTAACTATGGCTACACCTTC
CASSLTGGNYGYTF
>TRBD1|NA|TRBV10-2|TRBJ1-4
TGCGCCAGCATGTCAGGGGGCGGTGAAAAACTGTTTTTT
CASMSGGGEKLFF
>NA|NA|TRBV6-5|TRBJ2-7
TGTGCCAGCAGCTCCCCTTCCTACGAGCAGTACTTC
CASSSPSYEQYF
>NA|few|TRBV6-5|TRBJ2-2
TGTGCCTCATGCGGGCAGGGGGGCACCGGGGAGCTGTTTTTT
CASCGQGGTGELFF
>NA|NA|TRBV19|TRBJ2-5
TGTGCCAGTAGCCCTTTCTCGACAGGGAGGTTCCAAGAGACCCAGTACTTC
CASSPFSTGRFQETQYF
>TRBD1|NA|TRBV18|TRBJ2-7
TGTGCCAGCTCATCTATTACCGGGACAGGGGCCTCCTACGAGCAGTACTTC
CASSSITGTGASYEQYF
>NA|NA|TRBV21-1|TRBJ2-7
TGTGCCAGCAGCAAACCTTTACAGGGGCCGGACGAGCAGTACTTC
CASSKPLQGPDEQYF
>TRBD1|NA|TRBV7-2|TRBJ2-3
TGTGCCAGCAGCCCACGACAGGGGGAGGGTACGCAGTATTTT
CASSPRQGEGTQYF
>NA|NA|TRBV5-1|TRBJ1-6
TGCGCCAGCAGCTTGCAGGGAAGCTCGTATAATTCACCCCTCCACTTT
CASSLQGSSYNSPLHF
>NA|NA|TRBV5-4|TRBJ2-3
TGTGCCAGCAGCCTATCAGCGGGAGATACGCAGTATTTT
CASSLSAGDTQYF
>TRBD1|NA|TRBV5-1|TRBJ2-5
TGCGCCAGCAGCTTGGGGGGGACAGGGGAGGAGACCCAGTACTTC
CASSLGGTGEETQYF
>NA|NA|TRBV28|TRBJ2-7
TGTGCCAGCAGTTTATATTCCGCGGGAAGCTCCTACGAGCAGTACTTC
CASSLYSAGSSYEQYF
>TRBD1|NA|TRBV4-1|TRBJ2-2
TGCGCCAGCAGCCGAGGGGGGACAGGGGCGAACACCGGGGAGCTGTTTTTT
CASSRGGTGANTGELFF